The sequence of this TCR beta chain was determined in a study of cytomegalovirus exposure and HLA in healthy donors (dated 2017 in TCRdb). Background for the entire study: According to an earlier analysis of 587 of the donors, about 179 million T cells yielded 90 million to 130 million unique TCR beta sequences and more than 250 Gb of sequence data. An early release covering more than 500 HLA-typed donors comprised 300 to 350 gigabases of sequencing data and about 90 million unique TCR sequences. Among the roughly 400 genotyped donors, about 83% belonged to the genetic ancestry cluster associated with self-reported Caucasian donors. The study was designed to test whether signatures of past pathogen exposure could be identified by cataloging public T cell receptors. The T cell repertoires of under 700 subjects were profiled by immunosequencing and related to cytomegalovirus serostatus. In addition to the first cohort of hundreds of subjects, a separate validation cohort of 100 to 150 different subjects was used. To predict cytomegalovirus infection status, the study brought together high-throughput TCR immunosequencing, statistical association of individual TCRs with disease status, and machine learning. A later analysis re-examined previously published TCR beta repertoires from over 500 donors and added high-resolution HLA genotyping to investigate patterns of TCR occurrence. In the later analysis, no new phenotypic data were used to find candidate immune exposures; instead, reliance was placed on TCR beta sequences and their occurrence across donors. An earlier analysis of fewer than 700 of the donors applied high-throughput TCR beta sequencing to assess whether each TCR beta V gene segment acted as functional or pseudogenic. Donor age, sex, ethnicity and CMV serostatus were compiled together with the repertoire data. Genome-wide SNP genotypes for about 55% of the roughly 670 donors were used in a later genetic analysis, which treated that subset as a discovery cohort. Every discovery cohort repertoire had been produced on one sequencing platform. Class I and class II HLA loci were covered by the typing at four-digit resolution. The number of typed donors differed by locus: 629-630 for A, B, C, DRB1 and DQB1; approximately 530 for DQA1; around 580 for DPA1; and about 450 for DPB1. Four or five DR-DQ haplotypes were handled as single units for association and clustering, since linkage in the cohort was strong. Among some 400 genotyped donors of the cohort, an average of approximately 220,000 unique TCR beta nucleotide sequences was sequenced per donor, of which roughly 17% were non-productive. Study-wide findings and limitations: The classifier was reported to diagnose cytomegalovirus status with high specificity and sensitivity in both the original cohort and the validation cohort. Several of the top co-occurrence clusters appeared to be linked to parvovirus B19, influenza, CMV and Epstein-Barr virus, according to a later analysis. In a later analysis, HLA-associated TCR beta chains showed more clonal expansion and lower generation probabilities than non-associated chains that were equally common. An earlier analysis of approximately 530 of the donors showed that most TCR beta V segments appeared in productive rearrangements either about 87% or about 30% of the time, which broadly matched IMGT annotations. A cluster of highly shared sequence variants was judged likely to be a technical artifact of the sequencing pipeline. The study listed 164 TCR beta chains as associated with cytomegalovirus. A further reported finding was that TCR beta sequences accurately predicted the HLA-A and HLA-B alleles for most subjects in the first cohort. The cohort was sequenced for TCR beta chains only, and without alpha or paired-chain data the features that could be detected were limited. At a false discovery rate of 0.05, a later analysis linked 15,000 to 20,000 TCR beta sequences to specific HLA alleles. In a later analysis, TCR association rates were found to vary across HLA loci, with the most associated TCRs seen for DRB1 alleles and the fewest for HLA-C alleles. When HLA alleles, especially DR and DQ, strongly co-occurred, TCR associations were difficult to assign to individual alleles. Linkage disequilibrium might explain the correlated functional status among segregating V segments, but an unknown experimental factor could not be ruled out. According to a later genetic analysis, donors in an Asian-associated ancestry cluster had fewer N-insertions in productive TCRs than the approximately 670-donor mean. It was suggested by the authors that the approach could potentially be generalized to other disease states and immunological phenotypes. A later analysis found that most CMV-associated TCR beta chains appeared HLA-restricted, with HLA associations seemingly driven largely by CMV exposure. Because counts were too low, approximately 18 rarely observed V segments, including chromosome 9 orphons, were excluded from the earlier analysis of fewer than 650 of the donors. An association between a missense DCLRE1C variant and V-gene and J-gene trimming of TCR beta chains was found in a later genetic analysis and replicated in an independent cohort. Some IMGT-functional V segments, including TRBV6-2 and TRBV6-3, could not be told apart with the 87-base-pair reads, so those segments were excluded. Presence/absence analyses assumed roughly uniform sequencing depth across donors, an assumption that may not hold. Because HLA typing was unavailable for some donors at each locus, only the typed subset was used in association tests. In vitro tests confirmed that three of the cytomegalovirus-associated TCR beta chains recognize cytomegalovirus antigens. Across donors, most TCR sequences were observed very rarely, whereas some public TCRs were present in many individuals. CMV serostatus was the only immune exposure information available for the cohort.

Sequences SNHLY (CDR1) and FYNNEI (CDR2) are obtained from the germline V gene. The trim is 2 bases for V and 3 bases for J, with a gap of 7 bases between the germline ends. The CDR3 measures 14 amino acids from cysteine to phenylalanine. Of the read, only the CDR3 DNA is kept; its 42 bases are in frame from base 1. Receptor amplification or capture employed the immunoSEQ multiplex PCR assay. For the multiplex PCR, a mixture combining 60 forward primers for TCR Vbeta segments and 13 reverse primers for TCR Jbeta segments was used. The CDR3 region of rearranged TCR beta genes was amplified from genomic DNA by a multiplex PCR assay. The amplified TCR beta libraries were sequenced on the Illumina HiSeq System as 87-base-pair reads. The authors processed their data as follows. In a later analysis, 80 million or so unique TCR beta chains were counted across the roughly 610 repertoires, and around 11 million of these chains were shared by at least two donors. Raw reads were error-corrected and collapsed into unique sequences by a nearest-neighbor algorithm in which closely related sequences were merged to remove PCR and sequencing errors. To assign V, D and J gene segments, CDR3 sequences were aligned to IMGT reference sequences. For a sequence to be retained, a match of at least six nucleotides to both a V gene segment and a J gene segment was required. Rearrangements were classified as productive when the CDR3 lacked stop codons and remained in frame with V and J, and all other rearrangements were classified as non-productive. Following IMGT convention, CDR3 was defined as the stretch from the second conserved V-encoded cysteine up to the conserved J-encoded phenylalanine. The earlier analysis of some 540 of the donors excluded any sequence lacking an unambiguous match to a single V gene segment. An earlier analysis of a few hundred of the donors classified V segments as functional when productive rearrangements were above 56.7% and as segregating when the standard deviation between donors was above 5%. To diagnose cytomegalovirus status from the catalog of TCR beta chain sequences, a statistical classification framework was built. A later analysis assigned V and J genes by comparing TCR nucleotide sequences with IMGT/GENE-DB human TR gene sequences. Using the TCRdist pipeline, a later analysis assigned CDR3 sequences along with most-parsimonious VDJ recombination scenarios. In a later analysis, each TCR beta chain was defined by its CDR3 amino acid sequence together with its V-gene family, and reads without a unique V-gene family were excluded. To address suspected cross-contamination and a sequencing artifact, a later analysis removed approximately 600 highly shared, low-generation-probability nucleotide sequences. A later analysis calculated a clonal expansion index for each public chain from normalized within-repertoire ranks of inferred template counts. In a later analysis, generation probabilities were computed with a VDJ recombination model fitted to out-of-frame rearrangements, and the resulting probabilities were checked against IGoR. In a later analysis, TCR-TCR, TCR-HLA and TCR-CMV co-occurrence was scored with hypergeometric tests, and a repertoire-size bias correction was applied to TCR pairs. A later analysis estimated false discovery rates by permuting HLA or CMV assignments 20 times. In a later analysis, co-occurring TCRs were grouped using DBSCAN, and TCRdist sequence similarity was added for clustering within HLA-allele-positive subsets. Repertoires with fewer than 30,000 or more than 120,000 public chains, plus five repertoires with anomalous nucleotide sharing, were excluded from co-occurrence clustering. TCRdb retrieved this table from immuneACCESS and kept in-frame rearrangements only. Not all clones are present; in checked studies, unresolved V genes account for under half, and no reason is known for the remainder. V, J and clone size were drawn from that table, and D and trimming were deduced from the DNA. Present in this sample are fewer than 150,000 clones, about 75% of which were seen just once. In total, the top ten clones hold about 29% of the sample.

The cohort consisted of 666 healthy bone marrow donors. Cohort members were all nominally healthy when sampled, although unrecorded immune exposures were likely present. The donor was CMV seropositive and was included in the group of 250 to 350 seropositive cohort members. A peripheral blood sample was provided by each donor, and peripheral blood mononuclear cells were used for TCR beta sequencing. The Qiagen DNeasy Blood Extraction Kit was used to extract genomic DNA from the blood cell samples. To note about this clone: The antigen it recognizes is unknown. No clone much larger than this one lies a single base away; base qualities are absent.

The chain uses TRBV2 and TRBJ2-2; the D segment cannot be called with confidence. The sample comprised PBMCs. The source is a man in his sixties in good health and CMV-seropositive. The sequence in DNA is TGTGCCAGCAGTGAAAGCCACTACACCGGGGAGCTGTTTTTT. Its translation is CASSESHYTGELFF. Here the CDR3 is joined to the reference TRBV2 and TRBJ2-2 genes, and the full variable domain is: EPEVTQTPSHQVTQMGQEVILRCVPISNHLYFYWYRQILGQKVEFLVSFYNNEISEKSEIFDDQFSVERPDGSNFTLKIRSTKLEDSAMYFCASSESHYTGELFFGEGSRLTVL.